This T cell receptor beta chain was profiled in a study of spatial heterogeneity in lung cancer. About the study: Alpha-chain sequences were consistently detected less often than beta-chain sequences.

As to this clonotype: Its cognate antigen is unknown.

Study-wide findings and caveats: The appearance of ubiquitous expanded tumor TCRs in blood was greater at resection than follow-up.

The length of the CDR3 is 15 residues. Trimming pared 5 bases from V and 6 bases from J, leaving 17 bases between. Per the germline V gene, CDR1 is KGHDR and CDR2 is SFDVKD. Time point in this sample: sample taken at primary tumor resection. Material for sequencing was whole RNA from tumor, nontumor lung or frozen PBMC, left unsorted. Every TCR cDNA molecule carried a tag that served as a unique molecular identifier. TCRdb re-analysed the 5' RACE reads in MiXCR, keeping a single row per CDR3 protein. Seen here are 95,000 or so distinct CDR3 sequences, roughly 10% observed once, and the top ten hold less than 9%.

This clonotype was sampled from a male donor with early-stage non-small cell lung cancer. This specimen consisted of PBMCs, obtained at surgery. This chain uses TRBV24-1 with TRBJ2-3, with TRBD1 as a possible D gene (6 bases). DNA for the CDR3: TGTGCCACCAGTGCCACGGACAGACCGGGGGATACGCAGTATTTT. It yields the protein CATSATDRPGDTQYF.